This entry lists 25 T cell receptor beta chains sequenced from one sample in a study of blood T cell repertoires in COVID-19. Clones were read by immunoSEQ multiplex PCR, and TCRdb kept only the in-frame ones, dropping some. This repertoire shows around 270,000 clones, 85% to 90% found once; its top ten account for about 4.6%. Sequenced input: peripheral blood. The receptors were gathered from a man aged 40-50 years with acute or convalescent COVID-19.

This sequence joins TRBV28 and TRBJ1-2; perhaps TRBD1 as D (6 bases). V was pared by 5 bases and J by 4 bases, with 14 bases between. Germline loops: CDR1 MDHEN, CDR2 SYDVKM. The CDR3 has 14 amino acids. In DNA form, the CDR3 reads TGTGCCAGCAGTCCAGGGGACCGGAGCTATGGCTACACCTTC. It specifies CASSPGDRSYGYTF.

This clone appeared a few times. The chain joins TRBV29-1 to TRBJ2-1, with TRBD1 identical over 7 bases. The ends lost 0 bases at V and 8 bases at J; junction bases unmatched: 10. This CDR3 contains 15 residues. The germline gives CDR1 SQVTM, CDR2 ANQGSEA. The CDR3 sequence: CSVEDFSQGVHEQFF. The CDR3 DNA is TGCAGCGTTGAAGATTTCTCGCAGGGGGTCCATGAGCAGTTCTTC.

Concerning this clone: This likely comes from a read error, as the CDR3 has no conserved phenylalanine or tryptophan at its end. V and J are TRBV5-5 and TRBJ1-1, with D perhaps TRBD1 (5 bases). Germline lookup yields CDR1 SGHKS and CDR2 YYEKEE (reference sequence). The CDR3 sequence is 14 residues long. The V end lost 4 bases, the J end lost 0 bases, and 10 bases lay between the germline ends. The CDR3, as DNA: TGTGCCAGCAGCCCTCGGGGGATGAACACTGAAGCTTTCCTT. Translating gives CASSPRGMNTEAFL.

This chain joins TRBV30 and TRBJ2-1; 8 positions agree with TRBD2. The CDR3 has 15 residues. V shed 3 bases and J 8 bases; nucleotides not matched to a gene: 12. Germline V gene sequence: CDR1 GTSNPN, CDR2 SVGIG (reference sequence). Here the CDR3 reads CAWSESGGPRDEQFF. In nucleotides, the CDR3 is TGTGCCTGGAGCGAATCGGGGGGGCCTCGAGATGAGCAGTTCTTC.

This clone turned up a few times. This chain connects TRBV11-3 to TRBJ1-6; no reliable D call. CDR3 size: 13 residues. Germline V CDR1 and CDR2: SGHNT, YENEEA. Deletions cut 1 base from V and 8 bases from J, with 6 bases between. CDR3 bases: TGTGCCAGCAGCTTAGGACTCGATTCACCCCTCCACTTT. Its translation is CASSLGLDSPLHF.

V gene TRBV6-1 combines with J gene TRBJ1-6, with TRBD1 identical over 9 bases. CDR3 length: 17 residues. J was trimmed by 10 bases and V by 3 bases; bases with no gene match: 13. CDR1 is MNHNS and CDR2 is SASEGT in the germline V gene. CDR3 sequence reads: CASSETSLGTGLSPLHF. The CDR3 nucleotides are TGTGCCAGCAGTGAGACCAGCCTAGGGACAGGGCTCTCACCCCTCCACTTT.

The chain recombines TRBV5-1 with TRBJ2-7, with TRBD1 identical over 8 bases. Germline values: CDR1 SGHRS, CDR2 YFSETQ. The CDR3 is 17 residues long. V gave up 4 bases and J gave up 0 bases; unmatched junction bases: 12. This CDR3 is CASSIRARTGLSYEQYF. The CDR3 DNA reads TGCGCCAGCAGCATCAGAGCTAGGACAGGGCTCTCCTACGAGCAGTACTTC.

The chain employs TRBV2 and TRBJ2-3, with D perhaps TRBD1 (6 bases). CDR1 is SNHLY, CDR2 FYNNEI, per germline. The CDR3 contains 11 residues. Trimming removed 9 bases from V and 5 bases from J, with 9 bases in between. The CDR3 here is CARWTEDTQYF. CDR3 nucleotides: TGTGCCAGGTGGACAGAAGATACGCAGTATTTT.

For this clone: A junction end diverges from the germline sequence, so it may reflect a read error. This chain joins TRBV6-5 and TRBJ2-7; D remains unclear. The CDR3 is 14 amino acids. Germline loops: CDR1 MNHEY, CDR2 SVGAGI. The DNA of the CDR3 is TGTGCCACCAGTTTAGCCAGAAACTCCTACGAGCAGTACTTC. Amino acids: CATSLARNSYEQYF.

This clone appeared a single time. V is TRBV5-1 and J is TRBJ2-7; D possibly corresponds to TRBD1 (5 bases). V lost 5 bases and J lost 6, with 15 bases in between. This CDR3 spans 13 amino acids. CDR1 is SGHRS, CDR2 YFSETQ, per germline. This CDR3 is CASSFNQGSEQYF. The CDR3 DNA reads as TGCGCCAGCAGTTTTAACCAGGGTTCCGAGCAGTACTTC.

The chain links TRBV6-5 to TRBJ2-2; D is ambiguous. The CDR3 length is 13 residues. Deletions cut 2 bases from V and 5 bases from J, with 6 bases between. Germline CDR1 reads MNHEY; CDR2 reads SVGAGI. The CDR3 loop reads CASSYPMTGELFF. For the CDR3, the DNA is TGTGCCAGCAGTTACCCCATGACCGGGGAGCTGTTTTTT.

CDR3 protein: CASSKGAVGNQPQHF. Written as DNA, the CDR3 is TGTGCCAGTAGTAAGGGGGCCGTAGGCAATCAGCCCCAGCATTTT. The chain joins TRBV19 to TRBJ1-5; TRBD1 matches 7 bases. Germline CDR1 is LNHDA and CDR2 is SQIVND (reference sequence). V was clipped by 4 bases and J by 2 bases; unmatched bases: 5. The CDR3 runs 15 residues.

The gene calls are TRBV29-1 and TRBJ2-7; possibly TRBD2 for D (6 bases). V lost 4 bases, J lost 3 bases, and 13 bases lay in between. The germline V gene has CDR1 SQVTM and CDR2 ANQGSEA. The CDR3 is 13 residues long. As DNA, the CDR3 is TGCAGCGTTGGGAAGGCGGGAAGCTACGAGCAGTACTTC. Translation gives CSVGKAGSYEQYF.

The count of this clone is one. DNA for the CDR3: TGTGCCTGGAGTGGAGACTCGGGTACGCAGTATTTT. This sequence encodes CAWSGDSGTQYF. V usage is TRBV30 and J usage is TRBJ2-3; D gene unclear. This CDR3 spans 12 amino acids. V shed 1 base and J shed 8 bases, with 10 bases lying between them. CDR1 is GTSNPN, CDR2 SVGIG, per germline (reference sequence).

The CDR3 bases are TGTGCCAGCAGCTTTAGCGGGGTTCTCTCGGGAAGCACAGATACGCAGTATTTT. It yields the protein CASSFSGVLSGSTDTQYF. This sequence joins TRBV11-2 and TRBJ2-3; 8 bases match TRBD2. This CDR3 contains 18 residues. Trimming cost V 3 bases and J 0 bases; bases outside gene matches: 11. Germline assignment: CDR1 SGHAT and CDR2 FQNNGV.

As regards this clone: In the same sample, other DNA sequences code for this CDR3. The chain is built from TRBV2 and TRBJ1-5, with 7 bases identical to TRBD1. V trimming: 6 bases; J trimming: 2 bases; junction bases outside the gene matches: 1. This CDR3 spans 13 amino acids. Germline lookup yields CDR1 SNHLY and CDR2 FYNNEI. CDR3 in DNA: TGTGCCAGCAGCGACAGGGGCAATCAGCCCCAGCATTTT. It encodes CASSDRGNQPQHF.

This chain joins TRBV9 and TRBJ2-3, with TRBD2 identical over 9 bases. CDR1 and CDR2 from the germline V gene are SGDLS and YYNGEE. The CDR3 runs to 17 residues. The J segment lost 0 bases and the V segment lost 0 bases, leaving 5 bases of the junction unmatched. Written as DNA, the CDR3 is TGTGCCAGCAGCGTAGAGGGTAGCGGGAGTAGCACAGATACGCAGTATTTT. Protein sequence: CASSVEGSGSSTDTQYF.

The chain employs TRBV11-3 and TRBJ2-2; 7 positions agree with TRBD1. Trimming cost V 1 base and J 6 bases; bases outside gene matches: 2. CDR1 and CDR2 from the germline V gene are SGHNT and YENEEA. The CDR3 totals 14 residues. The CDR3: CASSLVGTAGELFF. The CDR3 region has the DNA TGTGCCAGCAGCTTAGTTGGGACAGCCGGGGAGCTGTTTTTT. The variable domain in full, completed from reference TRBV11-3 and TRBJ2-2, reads EAGVVQSPRYKIIEKKQPVAFWCNPISGHNTLYWYLQNLGQGPELLIRYENEEAVDDSQLPKDRFSAERLKGVDSTLKIQPAELGDSAVYLCASSLVGTAGELFFGEGSRLTVL.

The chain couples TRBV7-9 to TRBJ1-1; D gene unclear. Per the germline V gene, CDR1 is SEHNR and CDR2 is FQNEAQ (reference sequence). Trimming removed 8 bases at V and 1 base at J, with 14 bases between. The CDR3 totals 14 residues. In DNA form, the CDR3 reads TGTGCCAGCGGACTCTCTTCGCAGAACACTGAAGCTTTCTTT. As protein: CASGLSSQNTEAFF.

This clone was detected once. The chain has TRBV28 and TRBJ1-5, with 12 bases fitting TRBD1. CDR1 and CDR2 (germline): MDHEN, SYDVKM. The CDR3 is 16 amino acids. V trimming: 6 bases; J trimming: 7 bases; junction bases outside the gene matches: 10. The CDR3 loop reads CASSHPGQGARQPQHF. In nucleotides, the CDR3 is TGTGCCAGCAGCCACCCGGGACAGGGGGCTCGACAGCCCCAGCATTTT.

The CDR3 is CASSIGQLLYSNQPQHF. CDR3 nucleotides: TGTGCCAGTAGTATAGGACAGCTCCTTTATAGCAATCAGCCCCAGCATTTT. The V and J genes are TRBV19 and TRBJ1-5; D might be TRBD1 (5 bases). CDR3 size: 17 residues. Per the germline V gene, CDR1 is LNHDA and CDR2 is SQIVND (reference sequence). Between the trimmed V and J ends, which lost 1 base and 0 bases, there was a span of 13 bases.

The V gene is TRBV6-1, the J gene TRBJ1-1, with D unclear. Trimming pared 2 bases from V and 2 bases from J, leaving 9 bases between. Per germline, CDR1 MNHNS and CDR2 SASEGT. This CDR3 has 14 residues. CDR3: CASSETWSNTEAFF. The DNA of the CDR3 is TGTGCCAGCAGTGAAACTTGGAGTAACACTGAAGCTTTCTTT.

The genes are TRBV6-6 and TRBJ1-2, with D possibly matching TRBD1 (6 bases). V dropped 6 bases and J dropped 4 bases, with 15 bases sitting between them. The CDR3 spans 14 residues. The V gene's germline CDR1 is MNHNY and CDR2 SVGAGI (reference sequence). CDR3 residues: CASSSGQSRYGYTF. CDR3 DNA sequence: TGTGCCAGCAGCTCCGGACAGAGCCGCTATGGCTACACCTTC.

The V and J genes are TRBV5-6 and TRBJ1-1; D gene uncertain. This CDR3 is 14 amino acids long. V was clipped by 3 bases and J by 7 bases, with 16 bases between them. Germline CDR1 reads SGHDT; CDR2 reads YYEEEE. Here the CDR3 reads CASSSPGRVDEAFF. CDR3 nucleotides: TGTGCCAGCAGCTCGCCGGGGAGGGTAGATGAAGCTTTCTTT.

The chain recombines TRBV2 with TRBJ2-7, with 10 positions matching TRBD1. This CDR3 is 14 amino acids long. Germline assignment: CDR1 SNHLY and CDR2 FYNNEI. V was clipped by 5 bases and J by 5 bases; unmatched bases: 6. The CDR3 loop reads CASSWDRGSDEQYF. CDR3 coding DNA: TGTGCCAGCAGTTGGGACAGGGGTTCCGACGAGCAGTACTTC.